This T cell receptor (beta chain) emerged from a study of beta chain features in type 1 diabetes. Across the whole study: No age, gender or cell yield differences were seen between patients and healthy donors.

Each donor gave one heparinised blood draw averaging around 0.12 L. J was trimmed by 8 bases and V by 8 bases; bases with no gene match: 3. This CDR3 is built from 11 residues. Germline V gene data show CDR1 as SNHLY and CDR2 as FYNNEI. Expressed TCRB transcripts were sequenced, since all the RNA that had been isolated was reverse transcribed. Profiled with immunoSEQ multiplex PCR; TCRdb holds only in-frame clones, not every one. The sample records some 900,000 clones, 15% to 20% being singletons. What was sequenced was naive CD4+ T cells from blood. The V and J genes are TRBV2 and TRBJ2-1; 7 bases line up with TRBD2. This TCR came from a woman younger than 30 in good health. CDR3 coding DNA: TGTGCCAGCGCGGGAGCTTATGAGCAGTTCTTC. As protein: CASAGAYEQFF.